The 23 T cell receptor beta chains presented below share a single source sample, sequenced in a study of response to subunit inactivated influenza vaccine. TCRdb re-called the RT-PCR reads with MiXCR, one entry per CDR3 protein. The profile shows over 300,000 distinct CDR3 sequences, 21% of them singletons. Sequenced here: PBMCs from blood, sampled 21 months after vaccination. These receptors all stem from a man between 50 and 69 years old who received an inactivated influenza vaccine.

The chain links TRBV3-1 to TRBJ1-1; D not certain. The CDR3 spans 14 residues. Germline V lookup: CDR1 LGHDT, CDR2 YNNKEL (reference sequence). V was pared by 3 bases and J by 0 bases, with 8 bases between. This chain's CDR3 is CASSHLGMNTEAFF. The CDR3 nucleotides read TGTGCCAGCAGCCATTTGGGCATGAACACTGAAGCTTTCTTT. Together with reference TRBV3-1 and TRBJ1-1, the CDR3 gives the full variable domain: DTAVSQTPKYLVTQMGNDKSIKCEQNLGHDTMYWYKQDSKKFLKIMFSYNNKELIINETVPNRFSPKSPDKAHLNLHINSLELGDSAVYFCASSHLGMNTEAFFGQGTRLTVV.

The chain uses TRBV12-3 or TRBV12-4 and TRBJ1-5; 7 bases fit TRBD1. Losses at the gene ends were 7 bases for V and 4 bases for J; bases not matched to a gene: 10. The CDR3 is 15 residues long. The CDR3 bases are TGTGCCAGCACCTCAGGGGGTGTGGAGAATCAGCCCCAGCATTTT. The encoded protein is CASTSGGVENQPQHF.

This clonotype has a count of ten or more. This rearrangement joins TRBV11-2 to TRBJ2-2, with TRBD1 as a possible D gene (5 bases). V was clipped by 2 bases and J by 4 bases, with 8 bases between them. The CDR3 is 14 amino acids. Looked up from germline, CDR1 is SGHAT and CDR2 is FQNNGV. CDR3 residues: CASSLQGATGELFF. The CDR3 bases are TGTGCCAGCAGCTTACAGGGCGCCACCGGGGAGCTGTTTTTT. The complete variable domain, with remaining parts taken from reference TRBV11-2 and TRBJ2-2, reads EAGVAQSPRYKIIEKRQSVAFWCNPISGHATLYWYQQILGQGPKLLIQFQNNGVVDDSQLPKDRFSAERLKGVDSTLKIQPAKLEDSAVYLCASSLQGATGELFFGEGSRLTVL.

J is TRBJ1-2 and V is TRBV4-3; 7 bases line up with TRBD1. Germline lookup yields CDR1 LGHNA and CDR2 YSLEER. Trimming cost V 1 base and J 2 bases; bases outside gene matches: 4. The CDR3 has 15 residues. CDR3 region: CASSQGWDRNYGYTF. The DNA for the CDR3 is TGCGCCAGCAGCCAAGGGTGGGACAGAAACTATGGCTACACCTTC.

This clonotype was counted a few times. The genes are TRBV2 and TRBJ1-5; D is ambiguous. Germline loops: CDR1 SNHLY, CDR2 FYNNEI. The length of the CDR3 is 14 residues. Deletions cut 6 bases from V and 6 bases from J, with 15 bases between. The CDR3 coding sequence is TGTGCCAGCAGCAGCGGAGGGATCAGTCAGCCCCAGCATTTT. Residues: CASSSGGISQPQHF.

This clonotype was seen a few times. The chain couples TRBV7-9 to TRBJ2-5; weak D call: TRBD1 (6 bases). CDR1 is SEHNR and CDR2 is FQNEAQ in the germline V gene (reference sequence). Trimming took 6 bases from V and 6 from J, leaving 17 bases between them. The CDR3 is made up of 14 amino acids. The CDR3 nucleotides are TGTGCCAGCAGTATAACAACAGGGTTAAAGACCCAGTACTTC. Translated: CASSITTGLKTQYF.

The chain joins TRBV5-1 to TRBJ1-2, with a tentative D call TRBD1 (6 bases). The V gene's germline CDR1 is SGHRS and CDR2 YFSETQ. V lost 0 bases, J lost 7 bases, and 13 bases lay in between. There are 14 residues in the CDR3. The CDR3 region is CASSLARGHGGYTF. The CDR3 region has the DNA TGCGCCAGCAGCTTGGCCCGGGGGCATGGTGGCTACACCTTC.

This chain uses TRBV7-2 with TRBJ1-3; TRBD1 is a possible D gene (5 bases). Germline V gives CDR1 SGHTA, CDR2 FQGNSA. The CDR3 runs 14 residues. V shed 5 bases and J shed 7 bases, with 15 bases lying between them. The CDR3 reads CASSKLGTGNTIYF. Here the CDR3 DNA reads TGTGCCAGCAGCAAACTCGGGACGGGGAACACCATATATTTT.

The CDR3 DNA reads as TGTGCCAGCAGCGTCCCTGGTGGAGACTATGGCTACACCTTC. It encodes CASSVPGGDYGYTF. The chain is built from TRBV5-8 and TRBJ1-2; D not certain. The germline CDR1 and CDR2 sequences are SGHTS and YDEGEE. Deletions cut 4 bases from V and 3 bases from J, with 13 bases between. The length of the CDR3 is 14 residues.

The rearrangement uses TRBV13 and TRBJ2-1; 9 positions match TRBD2. The V gene end was trimmed by 1 base and the J gene end by 4 bases; junction bases not matched to a gene: 2. This CDR3 comprises 15 residues. CDR1 is PRHDT and CDR2 is FYEKMQ in the germline V gene (reference sequence). The CDR3 here is CASSLVSGRYNEQFF. CDR3 nucleotide sequence: TGTGCCAGCAGCTTAGTTAGCGGGAGATACAATGAGCAGTTCTTC.

Note on this clonotype: This clone may be a read error of a much larger clone one base away. This CDR3 is missing its conserved last phenylalanine or tryptophan, likely due to a read error. The rearrangement uses TRBV20-1 and TRBJ1-5, with a possible D match to TRBD1 (5 bases). The germline V gene has CDR1 DFQATT and CDR2 SNEGSKA (reference sequence). V lost 6 bases and J 0 bases, leaving 12 bases between the germline ends. The CDR3 is made up of 14 amino acids. CDR3 region: CSARDRDSNQPQHS. The CDR3, as DNA: TGCAGTGCCCGAGACAGAGATAGCAATCAGCCCCAGCATTCT.

V is TRBV6-2 or TRBV6-3 and J is TRBJ1-1; D perhaps matches TRBD1 (5 bases). In germline, CDR1 is MNHEY, CDR2 SVGEGT. The CDR3 extends over 11 amino acids. Trimming left V 6 bases short and J 8 bases short, with 10 bases between. CDR3 DNA sequence: TGTGCCAGCAGACAGGCATTCGAAGCTTTCTTT. This gives the protein CASRQAFEAFF.

This clonotype occurred a few times. The chain uses TRBV4-1 and TRBJ1-5; 8 nucleotides line up with TRBD1. Germline CDR1 is MGHRA and CDR2 is YSYEKL. J lost 3 bases, V lost 4 bases, and 5 bases had no gene match. This CDR3 has 15 amino acids. The CDR3 DNA follows: TGCGCCAGCAGCCCCGACAGGGGTTACAATCAGCCCCAGCATTTT. It encodes CASSPDRGYNQPQHF.

V gene TRBV18 combines with J gene TRBJ2-3; 7 nucleotides agree with TRBD1. The CDR3 loop spans 17 amino acids. Per the germline V gene, CDR1 is KGHSH and CDR2 is LQKENI. J gave up 2 bases and V 3 bases, and 11 bases lay outside the gene matches. The CDR3, as DNA: TGTGCCAGCTCACCGACTTGGGACAGTCTCTCCACAGATACGCAGTATTTT. Amino acid sequence: CASSPTWDSLSTDTQYF.

J is TRBJ1-1 and V is TRBV5-4, with D perhaps matching TRBD1 (6 bases). Looked up from germline, CDR1 is SGHNT and CDR2 is YYREEE (reference sequence). The CDR3 has 15 residues. Trimming left V 2 bases short and J 5 bases short, with 16 bases between. CDR3 DNA: TGTGCCAGCAGCTTAAATTCAGGGGTAGGGACTGAAGCTTTCTTT. Residues: CASSLNSGVGTEAFF. The entire variable domain, with the rest obtained from reference TRBV5-4 and TRBJ1-1, is as follows: ETGVTQSPTHLIKTRGQQVTLRCSSQSGHNTVSWYQQALGQGPQFIFQYYREEENGRGNFPPRFSGLQFPNYSSELNVNALELDDSALYLCASSLNSGVGTEAFFGQGTRLTVV.

This clonotype was seen more than once but under ten times. The J gene is TRBJ2-1, the V gene TRBV12-3 or TRBV12-4; 10 nucleotides align to TRBD2. Germline trimming cut 1 base from V and 5 bases from J; bases unmatched to any gene: 8. This CDR3 spans 17 amino acids. CDR3 region: CASSLDGLAGEDNEQFF. In DNA form, the CDR3 reads TGTGCCAGCAGTTTAGATGGTCTAGCGGGAGAAGACAATGAGCAGTTCTTC.

The genes are TRBV20-1 and TRBJ1-5, with D perhaps matching TRBD1 (6 bases). The CDR3 is 15 amino acids. The germline CDR1 and CDR2 sequences are DFQATT and SNEGSKA (reference sequence). Trimming pared 3 bases from V and 10 bases from J, leaving 22 bases between. DNA for the CDR3: TGCAGTGCTAGGGGGCCCGGGGGCCTTCGGTTACCCCAGCATTTT. Protein sequence: CSARGPGGLRLPQHF.

This clonotype was seen a handful of times. The rearrangement joins TRBV4-2 to TRBJ2-1, with TRBD2 matching 12 bases. Germline-derived CDR1 and CDR2 are LGHNA and YNFKEQ. This CDR3 comprises 20 residues. V shed 0 bases, J shed 3 bases, and the junction held 12 bases outside the gene matches. The CDR3 protein is CASSQDGVTSGRSYYNEQFF. As DNA, the CDR3 is TGTGCCAGCAGCCAAGATGGCGTCACTAGCGGGAGGAGTTACTACAATGAGCAGTTCTTC.

The genes are TRBV12-3 or TRBV12-4 and TRBJ2-7; TRBD1 or TRBD2 may be the D gene (6 bases each). V lost 7 bases, J lost 4 bases, and 17 bases lay in between. This CDR3 has 14 amino acids. The CDR3 nucleotides are TGTGCCAGCACCATAGGTGGGGGGCCGTACGAGCAGTACTTC. Its translation is CASTIGGGPYEQYF.

The rearrangement uses TRBV3-1 and TRBJ2-1; 7 bases are a match to TRBD2. This CDR3 region has 15 residues. Germline loops: CDR1 LGHDT, CDR2 YNNKEL (reference sequence). Unmatched junction bases numbered 6, after V lost 4 bases and J lost 3 bases. Written as DNA, the CDR3 is TGTGCCAGCAGCCCTAGCGGAACCTTCTACAATGAGCAGTTCTTC. Translating gives CASSPSGTFYNEQFF.

This clonotype was seen a handful of times. The chain employs TRBV7-8 and TRBJ2-7, with D possibly matching TRBD1 (5 bases). This CDR3 has 15 residues. Germline CDR1 SGHVS, CDR2 FQNEAQ. V lost 2 bases, J lost 1 base, and 12 bases lay in between. The CDR3 sequence is CASSLMQGPSYEQYF. The CDR3 DNA reads as TGTGCCAGCAGCTTAATGCAGGGTCCTTCCTACGAGCAGTACTTC.

The genes are TRBV20-1 and TRBJ1-6; D gene unclear. V lost 2 bases, J lost 6 bases, and 11 bases lay in between. The CDR3 has 14 amino acids. CDR1 is DFQATT, CDR2 SNEGSKA, per germline (reference sequence). The CDR3 DNA follows: TGCAGTGCTAGATCTGGATCTGGTAATTCACCCCTCCACTTT. Translating gives CSARSGSGNSPLHF.

The chain is built from TRBV27 and TRBJ2-3; D call uncertain. Between the trimmed V and J ends, which lost 5 bases and 0 bases, there was a span of 15 bases. CDR1 is MNHEY and CDR2 is SMNVEV in the germline V gene (reference sequence). The CDR3 covers 16 residues. CDR3 coding DNA: TGTGCCAGCAGTCCCGGGTTCTACACTAGCACAGATACGCAGTATTTT. This sequence encodes CASSPGFYTSTDTQYF.